The 10 T cell receptor beta chains listed next were all sequenced from one sample in a study of cytomegalovirus exposure and HLA in healthy donors. Use of 60 Vbeta and 13 Jbeta primers characterized the PCR. Method: immunoSEQ multiplex PCR; TCRdb's copy keeps in-frame clones and lacks some. The data show 95,000 to 150,000 clones, around two thirds seen once. Input material: PBMCs. Receptor source: a man between 60 and 75 years old in good health and CMV-seropositive.

The chain is built from TRBV2 and TRBJ2-6; tentatively, D is TRBD1 (6 bases). V was pared by 5 bases and J by 0 bases, with 11 bases between. The CDR3 has 16 amino acids. Germline V gene lookup returns CDR1 SNHLY and CDR2 FYNNEI. The CDR3 coding sequence is TGTGCCAGCAGTATTGACAGGTCCTCTGGGGCCAACGTCCTGACTTTC. Protein: CASSIDRSSGANVLTF. The entire variable domain, with the rest obtained from reference TRBV2 and TRBJ2-6, is as follows: EPEVTQTPSHQVTQMGQEVILRCVPISNHLYFYWYRQILGQKVEFLVSFYNNEISEKSEIFDDQFSVERPDGSNFTLKIRSTKLEDSAMYFCASSIDRSSGANVLTFGAGSRLTVL.

This chain joins TRBV5-1 and TRBJ2-3; the D is unclear. This CDR3 is built from 15 residues. V shed 0 bases and J shed 0 bases, with 8 bases lying between them. The germline CDR1 and CDR2 sequences are SGHRS and YFSETQ. CDR3 in amino acids: CASSLVVTSTDTQYF. In DNA form, the CDR3 reads TGCGCCAGCAGCTTGGTGGTGACTAGCACAGATACGCAGTATTTT. Full variable domain (missing parts from reference TRBV5-1 and TRBJ2-3): KAGVTQTPRYLIKTRGQQVTLSCSPISGHRSVSWYQQTPGQGLQFLFEYFSETQRNKGNFPGRFSGRQFSNSRSEMNVSTLELGDSALYLCASSLVVTSTDTQYFGPGTRLTVL.

This rearrangement joins TRBV25-1 to TRBJ2-5, with D perhaps TRBD1 (5 bases). This CDR3 has 15 residues. Germline lookup yields CDR1 MGHDK and CDR2 SYGVNS. The V and J ends lost 3 bases and 5 bases respectively, with 16 bases between them. The CDR3 loop reads CASSDPGKRKETQYF. The DNA for the CDR3 is TGTGCCAGCAGTGATCCAGGGAAAAGGAAGGAGACCCAGTACTTC.

This chain uses TRBV5-1 with TRBJ2-1; tentatively, D is TRBD2 (5 bases). This CDR3 is built from 15 residues. V gave up 0 bases and J gave up 7 bases, with 14 bases separating them. Looked up from germline, CDR1 is SGHRS and CDR2 is YFSETQ. DNA of the CDR3: TGCGCCAGCAGCTTGGACGGGCACCCGGGGAATGAGCAGTTCTTC. Translation: CASSLDGHPGNEQFF.

V gene TRBV6-1 combines with J gene TRBJ1-1; 7 bases fit TRBD1. Unmatched junction bases numbered 11, after V lost 4 bases and J lost 6 bases. The germline gives CDR1 MNHNS, CDR2 SASEGT. This CDR3 has 15 residues. The CDR3 DNA reads TGTGCCAGCAGTGCACGACAGGGACAAGGCGCTGAAGCTTTCTTT. Protein sequence: CASSARQGQGAEAFF.

V is TRBV6-1 and J is TRBJ2-3; 9 bases line up with TRBD1. Germline values: CDR1 MNHNS, CDR2 SASEGT. V was clipped by 7 bases and J by 7 bases; unmatched bases: 6. The CDR3 loop spans 13 amino acids. The CDR3 is CASTWDRANTQYF. CDR3 DNA: TGTGCCAGCACTTGGGACAGGGCAAATACGCAGTATTTT.

The gene calls are TRBV18 and TRBJ2-1, with unresolved D. The CDR3 totals 12 residues. Trimming shortened V by 2 bases and J by 8 bases, and 7 bases separated the two germline ends. Germline V lookup: CDR1 KGHSH, CDR2 LQKENI. Here the CDR3 DNA reads TGTGCCAGCTCACCATCAGAAGATGAGCAGTTCTTC. Translating it yields CASSPSEDEQFF.

The CDR3 region is CSVEGGRGVDQQFF. The DNA for the CDR3 is TGCAGCGTTGAGGGGGGCAGGGGGGTCGACCAGCAGTTCTTC. The chain couples TRBV29-1 to TRBJ2-1, with D maybe TRBD1 (7 bases). Germline CDR1 reads SQVTM; CDR2 reads ANQGSEA. The CDR3 runs 14 residues. Between the trimmed V and J ends, which lost 3 bases and 11 bases, there was a span of 20 bases.

This clone came up a few times. J is TRBJ1-1 and V is TRBV5-1; possibly TRBD1 for D (6 bases). From germline, CDR1 is SGHRS and CDR2 YFSETQ. Deletions cut 3 bases from V and 4 bases from J, with 16 bases between. The CDR3 is 15 residues long. Here the CDR3 reads CASSSQGPGSTEAFF. The CDR3 nucleotides read TGCGCCAGCAGCTCACAGGGCCCGGGGAGCACTGAAGCTTTCTTT. Full variable domain (rest looked up from reference TRBV5-1 and TRBJ1-1): KAGVTQTPRYLIKTRGQQVTLSCSPISGHRSVSWYQQTPGQGLQFLFEYFSETQRNKGNFPGRFSGRQFSNSRSEMNVSTLELGDSALYLCASSSQGPGSTEAFFGQGTRLTVV.

The V call is TRBV9, the J call TRBJ2-5, with D maybe TRBD2 (5 bases). Trimming left V 0 bases short and J 3 bases short, with 6 bases between. In germline, CDR1 is SGDLS, CDR2 YYNGEE. The CDR3 has 13 amino acids. Here the CDR3 reads CASSVAGKETQYF. The CDR3 DNA reads as TGTGCCAGCAGCGTAGCCGGGAAAGAGACCCAGTACTTC.